The 14 T cell receptor beta chains given below trace back to one sample, sequenced in a study of beta chain features in type 1 diabetes. The study reverse transcribed the entire isolated RNA, so it sequenced expressed TCRB transcripts. Profiled with immunoSEQ multiplex PCR; TCRdb holds only in-frame clones, not every one. The sample gives about 250,000 clones, 13% to 15% of which show up once; roughly 0.024% is in the top ten. Specimen: naive CD4+ T cells from blood. The receptors here all came from a woman aged 40 to 55 in good health.

This clone has only a few counts. J is TRBJ2-7 and V is TRBV18; 7 bases are a match to TRBD2. The CDR3 totals 15 residues. J lost 6 bases, V lost 2 bases, and 10 bases had no gene match. Germline V lookup: CDR1 KGHSH, CDR2 LQKENI. CDR3 in DNA: TGTGCCAGCTCACCAGTCGGGGGGTCTCAAGCCGAGCAGTACTTC. Encoded protein: CASSPVGGSQAEQYF.

The chain uses TRBV5-4 and TRBJ2-1, with D tentatively TRBD1 (6 bases). Trimming removed 4 bases from V and 0 bases from J, with 14 bases in between. From germline, CDR1 is SGHNT and CDR2 YYREEE (reference sequence). The CDR3 extends over 16 amino acids. CDR3 residues: CASSPRQASSYNEQFF. The DNA of the CDR3 is TGTGCCAGCAGCCCAAGACAGGCGAGCTCCTACAATGAGCAGTTCTTC.

This clone was detected a few times. The gene calls are TRBV5-4 and TRBJ1-2, with 8 bases aligning to TRBD1. CDR1 is SGHNT, CDR2 YYREEE, per germline (reference sequence). The V gene end was trimmed by 0 bases and the J gene end by 5 bases; junction bases not matched to a gene: 3. The CDR3 runs to 14 residues. The CDR3 loop reads CASSLVGQEYGYTF. The CDR3 DNA reads TGTGCCAGCAGCTTGGTGGGACAGGAGTATGGCTACACCTTC.

The rearrangement uses TRBV7-9 and TRBJ2-7; possible D gene TRBD1, 6 bases. Germline V gives CDR1 SEHNR, CDR2 FQNEAQ (reference sequence). This CDR3 is built from 13 residues. Trimming shortened V by 4 bases and J by 2 bases, and 9 bases separated the two germline ends. CDR3 residues: CASSSRTAYEQYF. Here the CDR3 DNA reads TGTGCCAGCAGCTCCAGGACAGCCTACGAGCAGTACTTC.

Many counts were recorded for this clone. The CDR3: CASSFRRGGYTF. The CDR3 nucleotides are TGTGCCAGCAGTTTCCGTCGCGGGGGGTACACCTTC. The V call is TRBV28, the J call TRBJ1-2; weak D call: TRBD1 (5 bases). The V end was cut by 3 bases, the J end by 11 bases, with 13 bases between. CDR3 size: 12 residues. CDR1 and CDR2 (germline): MDHEN, SYDVKM.

The V and J genes are TRBV25-1 and TRBJ1-2; D gene uncertain. This CDR3 has 14 residues. Germline loops: CDR1 MGHDK, CDR2 SYGVNS. Trimming shortened V by 1 base and J by 4 bases, and 10 bases separated the two germline ends. The CDR3 region has the DNA TGTGCCAGCAGTGAATTCCCAGCGAGCTATGGCTACACCTTC. Translation gives CASSEFPASYGYTF.

This clone was seen only a few times. The rearrangement links TRBV11-2 to TRBJ1-5; no reliable D call. The V end was cut by 5 bases, the J end by 6 bases, with 11 bases between. Germline CDR1 SGHAT, CDR2 FQNNGV. The CDR3 has 13 residues. The DNA for the CDR3 is TGTGCCAGCAGCCACTCAACTACTCAGCCCCAGCATTTT. This sequence encodes CASSHSTTQPQHF.

This sequence joins TRBV2 and TRBJ2-2; D possibly corresponds to TRBD2 (6 bases). The length of the CDR3 is 15 residues. V lost 7 bases to trimming and J lost 6 bases, with 18 bases between them. CDR1 is SNHLY and CDR2 is FYNNEI in the germline V gene. In nucleotides, the CDR3 is TGTGCCAGCACCCTCGGCGGACTATTCTCCGGGGAGCTGTTTTTT. Translation gives CASTLGGLFSGELFF.

There are a few counts of this clone. J is TRBJ2-6 and V is TRBV19; 8 bases agree with TRBD1. From germline, CDR1 is LNHDA and CDR2 SQIVND (reference sequence). V lost 6 bases to trimming and J lost 2 bases; unmatched junction nucleotides: 3. The CDR3 runs 15 residues. The CDR3 protein is CASRQGAAGANVLTF. CDR3 DNA: TGTGCCAGTAGGCAGGGGGCTGCTGGGGCCAACGTCCTGACTTTC.

The rearrangement uses TRBV6-5 and TRBJ2-7; the D gene is possibly TRBD1 (5 bases). There are 14 residues in the CDR3. Trimming removed 5 bases from V and 4 bases from J, with 15 bases in between. Germline V gene sequence: CDR1 MNHEY, CDR2 SVGAGI. The CDR3 reads CASSPDRGPYEQYF. CDR3 nucleotides: TGTGCCAGCAGTCCTGACAGAGGTCCTTACGAGCAGTACTTC.

In this sample, this clone turned up many times. The chain combines TRBV5-6 with TRBJ2-5; D call uncertain. V gave up 4 bases and J gave up 2 bases, with 3 bases separating them. Germline values: CDR1 SGHDT, CDR2 YYEEEE. This CDR3 spans 11 amino acids. This chain's CDR3 is CASSRQETQYF. As DNA, the CDR3 is TGTGCCAGCAGCCGTCAAGAGACCCAGTACTTC. The whole variable domain, filled in from reference TRBV5-6 and TRBJ2-5, reads DAGVTQSPTHLIKTRGQQVTLRCSPKSGHDTVSWYQQALGQGPQFIFQYYEEEERQRGNFPDRFSGHQFPNYSSELNVNALLLGDSALYLCASSRQETQYFGPGTRLLVL.

V gene TRBV6-1 combines with J gene TRBJ2-5; tentative D call: TRBD1 (6 bases). The V end lost 8 bases, the J end lost 1 base, and 14 bases lay between the germline ends. The CDR3 contains 14 residues. Per germline, CDR1 MNHNS and CDR2 SASEGT. CDR3 sequence reads: CASHRQAFQETQYF. The CDR3 DNA sequence: TGTGCCAGCCATCGACAGGCATTCCAAGAGACCCAGTACTTC.

The V gene is TRBV5-4, the J gene TRBJ2-7; TRBD2 might be the D (5 bases). Deletions cut 0 bases from V and 2 bases from J, with 12 bases between. The CDR3 consists of 15 residues. Germline V CDR1 and CDR2: SGHNT, YYREEE (reference sequence). CDR3 bases: TGTGCCAGCAGCTTGGGACACCGAGGGCCCTACGAGCAGTACTTC. It specifies CASSLGHRGPYEQYF.

This clone appeared a few times. The rearrangement uses TRBV5-1 and TRBJ1-2, with unresolved D. Trimming pared 1 base from V and 0 bases from J, leaving 7 bases between. Germline loops: CDR1 SGHRS, CDR2 YFSETQ. The CDR3 totals 14 residues. CDR3 DNA: TGCGCCAGCAGCTTGTATCCAGCTAACTATGGCTACACCTTC. It specifies CASSLYPANYGYTF. Full variable domain (remainder filled in from reference TRBV5-1 and TRBJ1-2): KAGVTQTPRYLIKTRGQQVTLSCSPISGHRSVSWYQQTPGQGLQFLFEYFSETQRNKGNFPGRFSGRQFSNSRSEMNVSTLELGDSALYLCASSLYPANYGYTFGSGTRLTVV.